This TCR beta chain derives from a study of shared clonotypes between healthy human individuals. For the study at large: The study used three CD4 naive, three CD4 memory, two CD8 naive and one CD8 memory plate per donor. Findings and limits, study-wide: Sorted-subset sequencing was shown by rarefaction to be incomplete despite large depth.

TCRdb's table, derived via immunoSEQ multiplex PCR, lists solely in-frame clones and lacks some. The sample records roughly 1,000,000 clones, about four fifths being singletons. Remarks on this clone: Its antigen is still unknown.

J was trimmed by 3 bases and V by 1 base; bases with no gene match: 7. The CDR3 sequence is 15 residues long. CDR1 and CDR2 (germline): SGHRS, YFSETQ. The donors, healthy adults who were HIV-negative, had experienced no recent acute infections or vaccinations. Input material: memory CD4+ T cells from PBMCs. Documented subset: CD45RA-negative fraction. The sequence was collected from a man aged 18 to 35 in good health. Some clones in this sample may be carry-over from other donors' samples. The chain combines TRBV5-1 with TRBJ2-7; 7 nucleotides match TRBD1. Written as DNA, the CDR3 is TGCGCCAGCAGCTTGAGGGGGACAGATATCTACGAGCAGTACTTC. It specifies CASSLRGTDIYEQYF.